This TCR beta chain was captured in a study of shared clonotypes between healthy human individuals. Using immunoSEQ multiplex PCR, the repertoire was profiled, and TCRdb retains in-frame clones only, with some absent. This sample has 950,000 to 1,200,000 clones, with about 80% found just once. The V end was cut by 7 bases, the J end by 11 bases, with 15 bases between. This CDR3 has 11 amino acids. Germline V gene lookup returns CDR1 DFQATT and CDR2 SNEGSKA (reference sequence). The chain links TRBV20-1 to TRBJ1-5; no reliable D call. Source material: memory CD4+ T cells from PBMCs. Specified subset: CD45RA-negative fraction. The sequence derives from a man aged 18 to 29 in good health. Some clones in this sample may be carry-over from other donors' samples. The CDR3 region is CSVKPPTAQHF. In DNA form, the CDR3 reads TGCAGTGTTAAGCCCCCCACGGCCCAGCATTTT.